These 25 T cell receptor beta chains were sequenced from one sample in a study of T cell responses to AZD1222 COVID-19 vaccine. The assay was immunoSEQ multiplex PCR, and TCRdb's table has in-frame clones only and misses some. The table records 150,000 to 200,000 clones, approximately 91% of them present only once. The input for sequencing was peripheral blood, taken on day 0 of AZD1222 vaccination. The receptors stem from an adult in good health.

The chain joins TRBV7-2 to TRBJ2-1, with unresolved D. Germline CDR1 and CDR2: SGHTA and FQGNSA. The length of the CDR3 is 15 residues. Trimming pared 2 bases from V and 8 bases from J, leaving 16 bases between. CDR3 region: CASSLNGISYDEQFF. CDR3 sequence (DNA): TGTGCCAGCAGCTTAAACGGTATCAGTTACGATGAGCAGTTCTTC.

The rearrangement uses TRBV11-3 and TRBJ2-1; D is ambiguous. This CDR3 spans 15 amino acids. The V gene lost 1 base and the J gene lost 0 bases, with 7 bases spanning the gap. Germline values: CDR1 SGHNT, CDR2 YENEEA. CDR3 in DNA: TGTGCCAGCAGCTTAGGGGGTAGCTCCTACAATGAGCAGTTCTTC. It yields the protein CASSLGGSSYNEQFF.

The V gene is TRBV5-4, the J gene TRBJ1-1; 7 nucleotides match TRBD1. CDR3 length: 14 residues. Germline V lookup: CDR1 SGHNT, CDR2 YYREEE (reference sequence). Losses at the gene ends were 4 bases for V and 6 bases for J; bases not matched to a gene: 9. This CDR3 reads CASSLTGVESEAFF. For the CDR3, the DNA is TGTGCCAGCAGCCTAACAGGGGTGGAGTCTGAAGCTTTCTTT.

The chain carries TRBV7-2 and TRBJ1-2; TRBD1 is a possible D gene (5 bases). The CDR3 consists of 19 residues. CDR1 and CDR2 (germline): SGHTA, FQGNSA. V shed 0 bases and J shed 1 base, with 21 bases lying between them. The CDR3 loop reads CASSLADYSRGGFNYGYTF. The CDR3 nucleotides read TGTGCCAGCAGCTTAGCGGATTATTCACGGGGGGGATTTAACTATGGCTACACCTTC. Full variable domain (remainder filled in from reference TRBV7-2 and TRBJ1-2): GAGVSQSPSNKVTEKGKDVELRCDPISGHTALYWYRQSLGQGLEFLIYFQGNSAPDKSGLPSDRFSAERTGGSVSTLTIQRTQQEDSAVYLCASSLADYSRGGFNYGYTFGSGTRLTVV.

The rearrangement uses TRBV27 and TRBJ2-2, with D unresolved. The CDR3 spans 14 residues. The germline CDR1 and CDR2 sequences are MNHEY and SMNVEV (reference sequence). The V and J ends lost 8 bases and 4 bases respectively, with 14 bases between them. CDR3 amino acids: CASRGIGITGELFF. The CDR3 coding sequence is TGTGCCAGCCGAGGAATCGGAATCACCGGGGAGCTGTTTTTT.

The genes are TRBV6-2 or TRBV6-3 and TRBJ1-5; 10 bases align to TRBD1. Germline V gene sequence: CDR1 MNHEY, CDR2 SVGEGT. V lost 3 bases, J lost 6 bases, and 11 bases stayed unmatched. The CDR3 is 17 residues long. The CDR3 loop reads CASSYAGTGDYSQPQHF. The CDR3 nucleotides read TGTGCCAGCAGTTATGCCGGGACAGGGGATTATAGTCAGCCCCAGCATTTT.

On this clone itself: Other DNA sequences in this sample translate to the same CDR3. The chain links TRBV7-9 to TRBJ2-7; D is ambiguous. The germline gives CDR1 SEHNR, CDR2 FQNEAQ (reference sequence). The germline V and J ends were trimmed by 4 bases and 4 bases, with 5 bases remaining between them. This CDR3 is built from 11 residues. The CDR3 region has the DNA TGTGCCAGCAGCTCGTATTACGAGCAGTACTTC. Protein product: CASSSYYEQYF.

This sequence joins TRBV21-1 and TRBJ2-2; TRBD2 is the table's D call, not checked against the DNA. TRBV21-1 is tagged as a pseudogene. This CDR3 is built from 11 residues. The CDR3 is CGGRHFGELFF. The CDR3 nucleotides read TGTGGGGGGAGGCACTTTGGGGAGCTGTTTTTT.

The chain employs TRBV7-7 and TRBJ2-5; D is perhaps TRBD1 or TRBD2 (6 bases each). From germline, CDR1 is SSHAT and CDR2 FNYEAQ (reference sequence). There are 15 residues in the CDR3. Trimming removed 4 bases at V and 3 bases at J, with 15 bases between. CDR3 in DNA: TGTGCCAGCAGCTCCCGCCCCGGGGGCGAAGAGACCCAGTACTTC. Translating it yields CASSSRPGGEETQYF.

The chain combines TRBV24-1 with TRBJ2-2; D is undetermined. V was trimmed by 4 bases and J by 1 base, leaving 12 bases between them. This CDR3 spans 16 amino acids. Germline CDR1 KGHDR, CDR2 SFDVKD. CDR3 in DNA: TGTGCCACCAGTGACCCCCGCGAAGGGAACACCGGGGAGCTGTTTTTT. This gives the protein CATSDPREGNTGELFF.

The chain recombines TRBV7-6 with TRBJ1-1, with 7 bases lining up with TRBD1. The CDR3 length is 14 residues. Per germline, CDR1 SGHVS and CDR2 FNYEAQ. The V segment lost 5 bases and the J segment 3 bases; nucleotides outside the gene matches: 6. The CDR3, as DNA: TGTGCCAGCAGCCTCCAGGGGGAAGACACTGAAGCTTTCTTT. Translation gives CASSLQGEDTEAFF.

The chain has TRBV29-1 and TRBJ1-2; D perhaps matches TRBD1 (6 bases). V was clipped by 5 bases and J by 6 bases, with 16 bases between them. The CDR3 extends over 13 amino acids. The germline V gene has CDR1 SQVTM and CDR2 ANQGSEA. In DNA form, the CDR3 reads TGCAGCGTTTCCAAAACAGGGTTGAATGGCTACACCTTC. Residues: CSVSKTGLNGYTF.

This chain connects TRBV9 to TRBJ2-2; a weak D match, TRBD1 (6 bases). This CDR3 has 16 residues. CDR1 and CDR2 from the germline V gene are SGDLS and YYNGEE. V lost 2 bases and J 0 bases, leaving 11 bases between the germline ends. In nucleotides, the CDR3 is TGTGCCAGCAGCGTTTACAGGGACGCGAACACCGGGGAGCTGTTTTTT. Translated: CASSVYRDANTGELFF.

The V call is TRBV30, the J call TRBJ2-7; D could derive from TRBD1 or TRBD2 (6 bases each). The CDR3 runs 15 residues. Trimming left V 2 bases short and J 0 bases short, with 14 bases between. The germline V gene encodes CDR1 GTSNPN and CDR2 SVGIG (reference sequence). CDR3: CAWSRVGGASYEQYF. The CDR3 coding sequence is TGTGCCTGGAGTAGGGTGGGGGGCGCCTCCTACGAGCAGTACTTC.

The rearrangement uses TRBV12-3 or TRBV12-4 and TRBJ1-5; D ambiguous. Trimming cost V 1 base and J 4 bases, with 5 bases left between them. The CDR3 has 13 amino acids. Written as DNA, the CDR3 is TGTGCCAGCAGTTTAGAACGGAATCAGCCCCAGCATTTT. Protein sequence: CASSLERNQPQHF.

This chain joins TRBV2 and TRBJ1-3, with D unclear. V was shortened by 8 bases and J by 0 bases, with 5 bases between the two germline ends. CDR1 is SNHLY, CDR2 FYNNEI, per germline. The CDR3 sequence is 12 residues long. CDR3 amino acids: CASQVSGNTIYF. DNA for the CDR3: TGTGCCAGCCAGGTCTCTGGAAACACCATATATTTT.

This rearrangement joins TRBV24-1 to TRBJ1-1; 9 bases are shared with TRBD1. The germline CDR1 and CDR2 sequences are KGHDR and SFDVKD. V shed 4 bases and J 5 bases; nucleotides not matched to a gene: 13. The CDR3 is made up of 17 amino acids. Written as DNA, the CDR3 is TGTGCCACCAGTGACCGAGGACAGGGGAGGGGACGAACTGAAGCTTTCTTT. Encoded protein: CATSDRGQGRGRTEAFF.

The chain has TRBV6-4 and TRBJ1-5, with 7 bases matching TRBD1. V lost 6 bases and J lost 1; bases outside the gene matches: 3. Germline values: CDR1 MRHNA, CDR2 SNTAGT. The CDR3 consists of 14 residues. CDR3 region: CASSRDSSNQPQHF. The CDR3 nucleotides read TGTGCCAGCAGCAGGGACAGCAGCAATCAGCCCCAGCATTTT.

The rearrangement uses TRBV24-1 and TRBJ2-6; D remains unclear. The germline V and J ends were trimmed by 6 bases and 2 bases, with 4 bases remaining between them. The length of the CDR3 is 13 residues. Germline-derived CDR1 and CDR2 are KGHDR and SFDVKD. CDR3 region: CATSQPGANVLTF. In nucleotides, the CDR3 is TGTGCCACCAGTCAACCTGGGGCCAACGTCCTGACTTTC.

The chain couples TRBV7-8 to TRBJ2-7; TRBD1 matches 9 bases. The CDR3 is made up of 24 amino acids. Trimming took 5 bases from V and 3 from J; bases not matched to a gene: 35. Germline V gene lookup returns CDR1 SGHVS and CDR2 FQNEAQ. This CDR3 reads CASSRDIWDLVVLSGTGTYYEQYF. In DNA form, the CDR3 reads TGTGCCAGCAGCCGAGATATCTGGGACTTGGTTGTTTTGTCTGGGACAGGGACTTACTACGAGCAGTACTTC.

The chain couples TRBV28 to TRBJ1-4, with a weak D call TRBD1 (5 bases). The CDR3 contains 16 residues. Trimming cost V 6 bases and J 2 bases, with 16 bases left between them. Looked up from germline, CDR1 is MDHEN and CDR2 is SYDVKM. The CDR3 reads CASRPIARVTNEKLFF. The CDR3 nucleotides read TGTGCCAGCAGACCTATCGCCAGGGTGACTAATGAAAAACTGTTTTTT.

V gene TRBV5-1 combines with J gene TRBJ2-1; no clear D. The V and J ends lost 6 bases and 7 bases respectively, with 11 bases between them. Looked up from germline, CDR1 is SGHRS and CDR2 is YFSETQ. The CDR3 totals 12 residues. The CDR3 sequence: CASKSSWNEQFF. CDR3 sequence (DNA): TGCGCCAGCAAGTCTTCGTGGAATGAGCAGTTCTTC.

The V call is TRBV6-2 or TRBV6-3, the J call TRBJ1-5; no reliable D call. There are 14 residues in the CDR3. V lost 0 bases to trimming and J lost 5 bases, with 8 bases between them. Germline assignment: CDR1 MNHEY and CDR2 SVGEGT. Here the CDR3 DNA reads TGTGCCAGCAGTTACTCCGGTAATGATCAGCCCCAGCATTTT. It is translated as CASSYSGNDQPQHF.

This clone is a singleton in its sample. The J gene is TRBJ1-1, the V gene TRBV9; the D is unclear. CDR1 is SGDLS, CDR2 YYNGEE, per germline. V lost 0 bases and J 1 base, leaving 7 bases between the germline ends. CDR3 length: 14 amino acids. The CDR3 here is CASSVETANTEAFF. CDR3 nucleotide sequence: TGTGCCAGCAGCGTAGAAACAGCGAACACTGAAGCTTTCTTT. The variable domain in full, with the rest retrieved from reference TRBV9 and TRBJ1-1, is DSGVTQTPKHLITATGQRVTLRCSPRSGDLSVYWYQQSLDQGLQFLIQYYNGEERAKGNILERFSAQQFPDLHSELNLSSLELGDSALYFCASSVETANTEAFFGQGTRLTVV.

The count of this clone is one. The chain employs TRBV20-1 and TRBJ1-1; D is unclear. V gave up 3 bases and J gave up 13 bases, with 12 bases separating them. The CDR3 has 10 amino acids. Germline V gene data show CDR1 as DFQATT and CDR2 as SNEGSKA (reference sequence). The CDR3 sequence: CSARAVGNFF. The CDR3, as DNA: TGCAGTGCTAGGGCCGTTGGGAATTTCTTT.